This record covers a single T cell receptor (beta chain). Its target is not known. Germline lookup yields CDR1 MGHDK and CDR2 SYGVNS. Deletions cut 4 bases from V and 4 bases from J, with 16 bases between. This CDR3 contains 15 residues. The data derive from a study of T cell responses to AZD1222 COVID-19 vaccine. Notes on the study in general: It should be noted that donors were predominantly white British and more often female, and clonal diversity was possibly underestimated. Two AZD1222 doses significantly raised spike-specific TCR breadth and depth over controls.

The protocol was immunoSEQ multiplex PCR, while the TCRdb copy is restricted to in-frame clones and leaves out a portion. The table has over 150,000 clones, about nine tenths seen once. Sequenced here: peripheral blood, sampled on day 0 of AZD1222 vaccination. The chain employs TRBV25-1 and TRBJ1-1; no definite D call. The origin of this receptor is an adult in good health. CDR3 coding DNA: TGTGCCAGCAGTGGGGGAAGTCAACGGGGCACTGAAGCTTTCTTT. It codes for CASSGGSQRGTEAFF.